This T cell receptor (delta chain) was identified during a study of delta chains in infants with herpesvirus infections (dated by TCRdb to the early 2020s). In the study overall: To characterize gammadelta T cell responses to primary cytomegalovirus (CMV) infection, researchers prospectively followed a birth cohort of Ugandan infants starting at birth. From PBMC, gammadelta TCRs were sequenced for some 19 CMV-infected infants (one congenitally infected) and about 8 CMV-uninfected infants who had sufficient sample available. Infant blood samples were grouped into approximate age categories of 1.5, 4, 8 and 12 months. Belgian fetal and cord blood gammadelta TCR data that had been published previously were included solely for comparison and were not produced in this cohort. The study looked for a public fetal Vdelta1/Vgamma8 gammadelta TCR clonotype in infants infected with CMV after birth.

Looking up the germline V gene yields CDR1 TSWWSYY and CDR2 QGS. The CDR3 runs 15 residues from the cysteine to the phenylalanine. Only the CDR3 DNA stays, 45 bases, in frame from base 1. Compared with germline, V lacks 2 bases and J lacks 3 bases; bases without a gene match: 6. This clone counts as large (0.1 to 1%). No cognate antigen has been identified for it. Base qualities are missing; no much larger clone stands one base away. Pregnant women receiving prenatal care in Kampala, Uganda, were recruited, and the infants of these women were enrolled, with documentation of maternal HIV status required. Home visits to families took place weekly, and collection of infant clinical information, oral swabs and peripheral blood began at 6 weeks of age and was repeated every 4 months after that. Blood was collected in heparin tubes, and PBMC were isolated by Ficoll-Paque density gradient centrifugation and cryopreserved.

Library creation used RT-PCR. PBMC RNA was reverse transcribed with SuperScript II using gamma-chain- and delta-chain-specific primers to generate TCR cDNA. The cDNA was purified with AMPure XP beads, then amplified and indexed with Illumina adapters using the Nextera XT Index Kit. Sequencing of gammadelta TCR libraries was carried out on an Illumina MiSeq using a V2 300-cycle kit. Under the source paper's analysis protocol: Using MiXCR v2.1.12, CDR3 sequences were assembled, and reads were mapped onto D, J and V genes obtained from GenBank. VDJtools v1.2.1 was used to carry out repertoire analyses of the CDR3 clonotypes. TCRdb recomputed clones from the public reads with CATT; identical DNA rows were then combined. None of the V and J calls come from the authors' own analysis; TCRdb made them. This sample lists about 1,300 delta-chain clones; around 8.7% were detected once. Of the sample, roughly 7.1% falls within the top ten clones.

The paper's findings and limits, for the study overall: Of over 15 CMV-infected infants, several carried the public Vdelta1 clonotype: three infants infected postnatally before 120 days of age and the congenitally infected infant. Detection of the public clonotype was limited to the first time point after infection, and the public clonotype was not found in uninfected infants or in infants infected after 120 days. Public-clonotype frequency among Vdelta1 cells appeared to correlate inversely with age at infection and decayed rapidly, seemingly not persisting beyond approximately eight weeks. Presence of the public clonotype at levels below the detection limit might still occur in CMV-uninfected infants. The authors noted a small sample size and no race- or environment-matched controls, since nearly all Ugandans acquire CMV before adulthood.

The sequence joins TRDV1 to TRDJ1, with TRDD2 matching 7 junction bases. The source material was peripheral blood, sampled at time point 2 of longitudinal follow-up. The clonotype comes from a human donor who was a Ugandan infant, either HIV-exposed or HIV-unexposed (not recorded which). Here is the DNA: TGTGCTCTTGGGGAAGAACTTTCCTACTCCGATAAACTCATCTTT. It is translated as CALGEELSYSDKLIF.